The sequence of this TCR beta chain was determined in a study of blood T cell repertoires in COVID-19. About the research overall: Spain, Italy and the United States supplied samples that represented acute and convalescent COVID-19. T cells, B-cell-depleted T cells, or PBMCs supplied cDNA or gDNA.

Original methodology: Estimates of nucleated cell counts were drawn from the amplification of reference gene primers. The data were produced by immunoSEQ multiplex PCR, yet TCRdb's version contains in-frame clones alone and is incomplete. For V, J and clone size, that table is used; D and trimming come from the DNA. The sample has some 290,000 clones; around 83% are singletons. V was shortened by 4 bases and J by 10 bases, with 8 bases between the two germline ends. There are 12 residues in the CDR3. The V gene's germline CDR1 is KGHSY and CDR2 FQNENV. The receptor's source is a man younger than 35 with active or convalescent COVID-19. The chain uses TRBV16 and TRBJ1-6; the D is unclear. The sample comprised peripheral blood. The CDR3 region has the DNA TGTGCCAGCAGCCCGGGTGCCTCACCCCTCCACTTT. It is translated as CASSPGASPLHF.